Included here is one TCR beta chain sequence, with context. A read error may be the cause here, since a much bigger clone is one base away. CDR3 length: 16 residues. The germline V gene encodes CDR1 DFQATT and CDR2 SNEGSKA (reference sequence). Healthy Caucasians were all of the donors. These data are taken from a study of identical twins. Each CDR3 protein is one row after TCRdb ran MiXCR on the 5' RACE reads. Here the sample spans hundreds of thousands of distinct CDR3 sequences, around a tenth being singletons. The receptor's source is a woman aged 18-30 years in good health. J is TRBJ2-1 and V is TRBV20-1, with D tentatively TRBD2 (6 bases). The sequencing input was memory (CD45RO+) T cells sorted from blood. The CDR3 sequence: CRARVRGAGPTGEQFF. CDR3 nucleotide sequence: TGCAGAGCTAGAGTGAGAGGTGCGGGGCCCACCGGTGAGCAGTTCTTC.